What follows is one T cell receptor beta chain and its context. As handled by the study authors: Amplification of reference gene primers provided the estimated nucleated cell counts. Clones were read by immunoSEQ multiplex PCR, and TCRdb kept only the in-frame ones, dropping some. Clone size and V and J calls were adopted from that table, with D and trimming inferred from the DNA. The table records over 110,000 clones, about nine tenths of them present only once. In terms of age and location, participants ranged from roughly 18 to 90 years and lived in 24 US areas. The data stem from a study of blood T cell repertoires in COVID-19. V was pared by 1 base and J by 8 bases, with 13 bases of the junction left unmatched. Germline V gene data show CDR1 as MNHNS and CDR2 as SASEGT. The CDR3 is 18 residues long.

The gene calls are TRBV6-1 and TRBJ2-1; 11 nucleotides agree with TRBD1. Sequenced: PBMCs or T cells enriched from blood (not recorded which). The TCR was taken from a man aged 60 to 69 who had recovered from COVID-19. The CDR3 loop reads CASSEGGPGQGDWHEQFF. The CDR3 nucleotides are TGTGCCAGCAGTGAAGGAGGGCCGGGACAGGGGGATTGGCATGAGCAGTTCTTC.